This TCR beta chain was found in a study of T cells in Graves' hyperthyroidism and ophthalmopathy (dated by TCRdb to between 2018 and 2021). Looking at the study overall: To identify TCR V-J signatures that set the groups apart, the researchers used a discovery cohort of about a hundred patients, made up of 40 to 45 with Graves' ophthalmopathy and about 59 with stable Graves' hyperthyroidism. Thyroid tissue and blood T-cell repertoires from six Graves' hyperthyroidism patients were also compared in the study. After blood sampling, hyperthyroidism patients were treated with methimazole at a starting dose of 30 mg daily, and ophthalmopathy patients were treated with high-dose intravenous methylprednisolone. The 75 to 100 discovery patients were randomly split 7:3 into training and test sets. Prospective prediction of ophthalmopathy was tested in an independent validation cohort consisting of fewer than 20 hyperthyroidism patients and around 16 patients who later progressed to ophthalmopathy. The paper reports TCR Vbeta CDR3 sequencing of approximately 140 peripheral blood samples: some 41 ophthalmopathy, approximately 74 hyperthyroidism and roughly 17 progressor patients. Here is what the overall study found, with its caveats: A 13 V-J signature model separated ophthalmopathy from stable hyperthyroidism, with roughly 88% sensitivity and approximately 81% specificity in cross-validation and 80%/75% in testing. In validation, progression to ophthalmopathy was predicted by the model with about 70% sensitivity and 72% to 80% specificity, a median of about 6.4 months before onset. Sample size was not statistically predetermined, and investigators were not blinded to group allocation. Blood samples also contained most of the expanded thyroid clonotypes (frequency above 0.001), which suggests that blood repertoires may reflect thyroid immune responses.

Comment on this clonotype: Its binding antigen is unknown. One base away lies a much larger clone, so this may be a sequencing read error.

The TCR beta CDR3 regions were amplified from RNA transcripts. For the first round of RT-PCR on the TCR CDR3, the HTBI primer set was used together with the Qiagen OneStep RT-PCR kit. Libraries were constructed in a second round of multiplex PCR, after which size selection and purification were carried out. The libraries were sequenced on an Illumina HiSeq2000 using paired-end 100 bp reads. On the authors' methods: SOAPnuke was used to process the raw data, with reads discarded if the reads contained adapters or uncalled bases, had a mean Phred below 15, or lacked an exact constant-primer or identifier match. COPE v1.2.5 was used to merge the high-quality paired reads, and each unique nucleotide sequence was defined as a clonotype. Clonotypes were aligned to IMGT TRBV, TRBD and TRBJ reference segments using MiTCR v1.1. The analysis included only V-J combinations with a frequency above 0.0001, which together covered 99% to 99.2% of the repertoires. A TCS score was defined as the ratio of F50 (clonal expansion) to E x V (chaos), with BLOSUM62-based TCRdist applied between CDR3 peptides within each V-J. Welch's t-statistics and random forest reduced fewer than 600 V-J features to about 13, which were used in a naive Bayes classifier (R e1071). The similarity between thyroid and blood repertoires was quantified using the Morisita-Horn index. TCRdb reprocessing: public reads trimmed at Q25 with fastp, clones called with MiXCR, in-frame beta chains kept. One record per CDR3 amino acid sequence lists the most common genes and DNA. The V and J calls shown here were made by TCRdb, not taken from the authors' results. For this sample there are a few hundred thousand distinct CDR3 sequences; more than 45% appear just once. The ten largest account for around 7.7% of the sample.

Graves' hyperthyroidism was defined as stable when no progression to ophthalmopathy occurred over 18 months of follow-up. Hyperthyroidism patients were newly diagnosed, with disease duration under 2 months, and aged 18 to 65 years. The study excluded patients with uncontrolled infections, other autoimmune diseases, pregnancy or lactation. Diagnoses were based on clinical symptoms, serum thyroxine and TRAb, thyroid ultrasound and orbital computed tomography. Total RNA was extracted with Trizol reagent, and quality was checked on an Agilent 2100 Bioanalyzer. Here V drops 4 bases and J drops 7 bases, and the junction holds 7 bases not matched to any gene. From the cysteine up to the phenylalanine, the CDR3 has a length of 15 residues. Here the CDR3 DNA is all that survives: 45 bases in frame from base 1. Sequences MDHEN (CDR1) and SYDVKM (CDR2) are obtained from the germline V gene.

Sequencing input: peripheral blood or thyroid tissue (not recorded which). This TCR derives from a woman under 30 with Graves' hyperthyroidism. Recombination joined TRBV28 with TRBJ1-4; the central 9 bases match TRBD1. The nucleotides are TGTGCCAGCAGTTCCAGACAGGGGGTTGTTGAAAAACTGTTTTTT. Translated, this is CASSSRQGVVEKLFF. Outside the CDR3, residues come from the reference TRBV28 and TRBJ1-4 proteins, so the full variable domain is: DVKVTQSSRYLVKRTGEKVFLECVQDMDHENMFWYRQDPGLGLRLIYFSYDVKMKEKGDIPEGYSVSREKKERFSLILESASTNQTSMYLCASSSRQGVVEKLFFGSGTQLSVL.